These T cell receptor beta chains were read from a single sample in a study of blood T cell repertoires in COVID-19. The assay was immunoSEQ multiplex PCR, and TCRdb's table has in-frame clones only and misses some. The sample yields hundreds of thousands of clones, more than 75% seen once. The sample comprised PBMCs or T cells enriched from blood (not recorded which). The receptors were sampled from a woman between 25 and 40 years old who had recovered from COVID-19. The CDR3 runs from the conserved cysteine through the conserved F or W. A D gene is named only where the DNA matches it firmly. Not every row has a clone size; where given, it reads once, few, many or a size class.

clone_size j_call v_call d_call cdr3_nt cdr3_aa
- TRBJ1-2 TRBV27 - TGTGCCAGCAGTTCGACATCCCACTATGGCTACACCTTC CASSSTSHYGYTF
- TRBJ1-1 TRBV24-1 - TGTGCCACCCTGGACAGGAACACTGAAGCTTTCTTT CATLDRNTEAFF
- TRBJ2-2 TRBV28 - TGTGCCAGCAGTGGACAGAACACCGGGGAGCTGTTTTTT CASSGQNTGELFF
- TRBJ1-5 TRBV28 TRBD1 TGTGCCAGCACCCAGGGACAGGGTCGTCAGCCCCAGCATTTT CASTQGQGRQPQHF
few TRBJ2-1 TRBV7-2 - TGTGCCAGCAGCCCCACGAGCGGGCGGGTTATAGAGCAGTTCTTC CASSPTSGRVIEQFF
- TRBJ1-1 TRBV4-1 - TGCGCCAGCAGCCAAGAAAGAGAACAGTTAGGAGAAGCTTTCTTT CASSQEREQLGEAFF
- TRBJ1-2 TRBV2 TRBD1 TGTGCCAGCAGCTTCTCCGGGACAGAAGACTATGGCTACACCTTC CASSFSGTEDYGYTF
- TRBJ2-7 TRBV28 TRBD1 TGTGCCAGCAGTCCCCGGACAGGGGTAAACGAGCAGTACTTC CASSPRTGVNEQYF
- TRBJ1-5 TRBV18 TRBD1 TGTGCCAGCTCACCACCGACAGGGGGGAATCAGCCCCAGCATTTT CASSPPTGGNQPQHF
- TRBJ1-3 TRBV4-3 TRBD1 TGCGCCAGCAGCCTAGGAGGGGACAGGGCCTTCCGCGGGGGGAACACCATATATTTT CASSLGGDRAFRGGNTIYF
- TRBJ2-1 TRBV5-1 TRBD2 TGCGCCAGCGGGGTCGGGGGGGCTGAGGATGAGCAGTTCTTC CASGVGGAEDEQFF
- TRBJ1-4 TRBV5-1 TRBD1 TGCGCCAGCACGACAGGGCCTAATAATGAAAAACTGTTTTTT CASTTGPNNEKLFF
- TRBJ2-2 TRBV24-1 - TGTGCCACCAGTGATTTGCGGGGAAACACCGGGGAGCTGTTTTTT CATSDLRGNTGELFF
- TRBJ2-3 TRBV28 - TGTGCCAGCAGTTTTCAGTCTAGCACAGATACGCAGTATTTT CASSFQSSTDTQYF
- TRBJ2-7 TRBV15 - TGTGCCACCAGCAGAGGTCGAAGAGGGAGCGAGCAGTACTTC CATSRGRRGSEQYF
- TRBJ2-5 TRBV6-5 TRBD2 TGTGCCAGCAGTAGCGGTCGGGGGGGGACCCAGTACTTC CASSSGRGGTQYF
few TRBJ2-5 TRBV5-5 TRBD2 TGTGCCAGCAGCTTGGCTAGCGGGGGGGTGTACCAAGAGACCCAGTACTTC CASSLASGGVYQETQYF
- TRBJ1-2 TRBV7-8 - TGTGCCAGCAGCCGAGGGGCAGGGTCCTACTATGGCTACACCTTC CASSRGAGSYYGYTF
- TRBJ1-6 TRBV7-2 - TGTGCCAGCAGCCCACAGGGCTCCTATAATTCACCCCTCCACTTT CASSPQGSYNSPLHF
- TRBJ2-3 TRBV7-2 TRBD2 TGTGCCAGCAGTGGACTAGCGGCGGTAGATACGCAGTATTTT CASSGLAAVDTQYF
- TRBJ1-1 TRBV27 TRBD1 TGTGCCAGCAGTTTATTGCCGGGACAGGGGATGAGCACTGAAGCTTTCTTT CASSLLPGQGMSTEAFF
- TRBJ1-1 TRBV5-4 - TGTGCCAGCAGCTTGGAAGTGTTTAGCCGGGACACTGAAGCTTTCTTT CASSLEVFSRDTEAFF
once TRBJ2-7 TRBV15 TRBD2 TGTGCCACCAGCAGAGACGGGGACCGTGGGGAGGGGCAGTACTTC CATSRDGDRGEGQYF
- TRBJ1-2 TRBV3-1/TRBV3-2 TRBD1 TGTGCCAGCAGCCCAACAAGGGGGCAAGTTTATGGCTACACCTTC CASSPTRGQVYGYTF
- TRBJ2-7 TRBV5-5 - TGTGCCAGCAGCTTCTTAGGAGGAGACAGGAAACCCTACGAGCAGTACTTC CASSFLGGDRKPYEQYF
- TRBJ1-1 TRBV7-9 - TGTGCCACGACCCCGACAGTGGCGAGTGGTGAAGCTTTCTTT CATTPTVASGEAFF
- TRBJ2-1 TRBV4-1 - TGCGCCAGCAGCTCCATCGGCGGGGTCCGAAGTAATGAGCAGTTCTTC CASSSIGGVRSNEQFF
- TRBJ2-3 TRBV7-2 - TGTGCCAGCAGCTTAGCGGGCATCACAGATACGCAGTATTTT CASSLAGITDTQYF
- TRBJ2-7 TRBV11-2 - TGTGCCAGCAGCTTAGTATCGGGAGAGCAGTACTTC CASSLVSGEQYF
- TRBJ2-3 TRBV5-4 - TGTGCCAGCAGCTTGGTTCAGGGGAGCACAGATACGCAGTATTTT CASSLVQGSTDTQYF
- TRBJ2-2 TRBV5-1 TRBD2 TGCGCCAGCAGCTTTAGCGGGGAGAACACCGGGGAGCTGTTTTTT CASSFSGENTGELFF
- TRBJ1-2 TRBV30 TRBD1 TGTGCCTGGAGTGTAAATTGGGACAGGGGATACTATGGCTACACCTTC CAWSVNWDRGYYGYTF
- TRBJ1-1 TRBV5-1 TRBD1 TGCGCCAGCAGCTCAGATGGACAGGGAGGGACTGAAGCTTTCTTT CASSSDGQGGTEAFF
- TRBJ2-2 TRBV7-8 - TGTGCCAGCAGCTTAGACGGGGTGAACACCGGGGAGCTGTTTTTT CASSLDGVNTGELFF
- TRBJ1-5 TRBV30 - TGTGCCTGGGACAGGCTCAATCAGCCCCAGCATTTT CAWDRLNQPQHF
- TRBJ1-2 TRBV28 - TGTGCCAGCAGTCCCCTCGCTGGACAGCTCTATGGCTACACCTTC CASSPLAGQLYGYTF
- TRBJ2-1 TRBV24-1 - TGTGCCATCGGAGCAAAAGACAGACCCTACAATGAGCAGTTCTTC CAIGAKDRPYNEQFF
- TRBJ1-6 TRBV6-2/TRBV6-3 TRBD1 TGTGCCAGCAGCAAAGGACAGGGCAATTCACCCCTCCACTTT CASSKGQGNSPLHF
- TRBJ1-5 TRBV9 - TGTGCCAGCAGCCCCCACGAGGGTCAGCCCCAGCATTTT CASSPHEGQPQHF
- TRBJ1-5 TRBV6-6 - TGTGCCAGCAGTTACTCGGGCAGAGCTAGCAATCAGCCCCAGCATTTT CASSYSGRASNQPQHF
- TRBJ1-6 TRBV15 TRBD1 TGTGCCACCCAACCTAGCCGGACAGGCGGCAGTTCACCCCTCCACTTT CATQPSRTGGSSPLHF
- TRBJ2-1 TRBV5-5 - TGTGCCAGCAGCTTGTTTGCAAGCGGATACAATGAGCAGTTCTTC CASSLFASGYNEQFF
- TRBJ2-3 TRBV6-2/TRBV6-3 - TGTGCCAGCAGTTACTCGATCTTCGGCGGGGGCAGCACAGATACGCAGTATTTT CASSYSIFGGGSTDTQYF
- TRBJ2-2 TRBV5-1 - TGCGCCAGCAGCTTGGCCACGGACTCGAACACCGGGGAGCTGTTTTTT CASSLATDSNTGELFF
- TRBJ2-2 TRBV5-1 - TGCGCCAGCAGAGAGGGTACGAACACCGGGGAGCTGTTTTTT CASREGTNTGELFF
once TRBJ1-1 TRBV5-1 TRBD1 TGCGCCAGCAGGGGTACAGGGGTGAACACTGAAGCTTTCTTT CASRGTGVNTEAFF
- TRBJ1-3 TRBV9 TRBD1 TGTGCCAGCAGCGTGGGGCTACAGGGGTCTGGAAACACCATATATTTT CASSVGLQGSGNTIYF
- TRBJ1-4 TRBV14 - TGTGCCAGCAGCCAAGACAGGGTCGGCGAAAAACTGTTTTTT CASSQDRVGEKLFF
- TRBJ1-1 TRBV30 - TGTGCCTGGATTGTTTCAGGGATGAACACTGAAGCTTTCTTT CAWIVSGMNTEAFF
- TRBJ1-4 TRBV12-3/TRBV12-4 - TGTGCCAGCAGTGGGATTGGGCCGGGGCTGTTTTTT CASSGIGPGLFF
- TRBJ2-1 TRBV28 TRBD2 TGTGCCAGCATACGGACTAGCGGGGGCTCCTACAATGAGCAGTTCTTC CASIRTSGGSYNEQFF
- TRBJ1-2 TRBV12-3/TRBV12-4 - TGTGCCAGCAGTTTTCGTAGGGGCGCTTTCTACACCTTC CASSFRRGAFYTF
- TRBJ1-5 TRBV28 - TGTGCCAGCAGTTTTAGGCCCCAGCATTTT CASSFRPQHF
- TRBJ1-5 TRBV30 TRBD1 TGTGCCTGGAGTCGAGACAGGGCTCAGCCCCAGCATTTT CAWSRDRAQPQHF